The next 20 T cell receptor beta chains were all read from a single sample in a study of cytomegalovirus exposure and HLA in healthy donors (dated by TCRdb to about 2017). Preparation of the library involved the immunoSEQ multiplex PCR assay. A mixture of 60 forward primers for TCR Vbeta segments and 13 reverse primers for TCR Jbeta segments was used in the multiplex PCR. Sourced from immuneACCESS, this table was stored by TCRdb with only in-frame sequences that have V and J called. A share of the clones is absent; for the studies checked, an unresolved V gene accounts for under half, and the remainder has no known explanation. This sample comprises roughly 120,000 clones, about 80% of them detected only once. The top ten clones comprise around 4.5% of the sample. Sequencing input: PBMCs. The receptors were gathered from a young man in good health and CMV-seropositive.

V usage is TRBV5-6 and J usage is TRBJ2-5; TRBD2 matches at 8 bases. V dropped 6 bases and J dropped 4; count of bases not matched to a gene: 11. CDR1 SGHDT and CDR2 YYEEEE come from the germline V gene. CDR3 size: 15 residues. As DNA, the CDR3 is TGTGCCAGCAACCGACGGGGCGGGGGGTCAGAGACCCAGTACTTC. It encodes CASNRRGGGSETQYF.

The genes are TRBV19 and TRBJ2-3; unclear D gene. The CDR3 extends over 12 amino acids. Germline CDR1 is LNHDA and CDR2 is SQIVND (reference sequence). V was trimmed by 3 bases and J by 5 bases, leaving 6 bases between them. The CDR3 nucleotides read TGTGCCAGTAGTATCAGTGGAGATACGCAGTATTTT. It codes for CASSISGDTQYF.

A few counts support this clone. The CDR3 DNA follows: TGTGCCAGCAGCGTAGGAGGGCAGAACACTGAAGCTTTCTTT. This codes for CASSVGGQNTEAFF. The chain uses TRBV9 and TRBJ1-1, with no clear D. V lost 0 bases to trimming and J lost 1 base, with 7 bases between them. Per germline, CDR1 SGDLS and CDR2 YYNGEE. The CDR3 consists of 14 residues.

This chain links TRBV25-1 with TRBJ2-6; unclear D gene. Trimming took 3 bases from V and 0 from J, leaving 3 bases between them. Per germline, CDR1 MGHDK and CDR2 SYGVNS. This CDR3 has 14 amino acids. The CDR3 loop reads CASSDLSGANVLTF. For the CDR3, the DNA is TGTGCCAGCAGTGACCTCTCTGGGGCCAACGTCCTGACTTTC.

Here the CDR3 reads CASSYSRYTEAFF. In DNA form, the CDR3 reads TGTGCCAGCAGTTACTCCCGGTACACTGAAGCTTTCTTT. The V call is TRBV6-5, the J call TRBJ1-1; D gene unclear. The CDR3 length is 13 residues. The germline V and J ends were trimmed by 0 bases and 3 bases, with 5 bases remaining between them. Germline V gene data show CDR1 as MNHEY and CDR2 as SVGAGI.

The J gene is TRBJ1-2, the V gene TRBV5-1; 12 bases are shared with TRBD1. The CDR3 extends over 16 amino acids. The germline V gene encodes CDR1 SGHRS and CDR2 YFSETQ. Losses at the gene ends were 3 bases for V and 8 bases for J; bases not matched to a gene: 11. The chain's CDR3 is CASSSAKGQGAAGYTF. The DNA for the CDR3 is TGCGCCAGCAGCTCGGCGAAGGGACAGGGGGCGGCGGGCTACACCTTC.

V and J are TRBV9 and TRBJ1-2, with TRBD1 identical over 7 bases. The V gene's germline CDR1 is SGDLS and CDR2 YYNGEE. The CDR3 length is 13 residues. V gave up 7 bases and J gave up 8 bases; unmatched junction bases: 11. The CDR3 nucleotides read TGTGCCAGCGGTTTATCAGGGGGAGGCGGCTACACCTTC. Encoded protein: CASGLSGGGGYTF.

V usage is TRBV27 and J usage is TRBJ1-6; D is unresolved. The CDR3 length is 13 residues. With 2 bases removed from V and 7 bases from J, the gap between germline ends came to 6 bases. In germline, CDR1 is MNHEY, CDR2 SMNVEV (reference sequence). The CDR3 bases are TGTGCCAGCAGTTTACTTCCCAATTCACCCCTCCACTTT. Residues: CASSLLPNSPLHF.

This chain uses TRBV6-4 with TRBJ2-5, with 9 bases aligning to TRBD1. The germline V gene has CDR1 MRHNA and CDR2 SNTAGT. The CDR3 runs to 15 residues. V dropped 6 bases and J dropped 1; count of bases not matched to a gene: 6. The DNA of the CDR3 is TGTGCCAGCAGGGGACAGGGACTTACCCAAGAGACCCAGTACTTC. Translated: CASRGQGLTQETQYF.

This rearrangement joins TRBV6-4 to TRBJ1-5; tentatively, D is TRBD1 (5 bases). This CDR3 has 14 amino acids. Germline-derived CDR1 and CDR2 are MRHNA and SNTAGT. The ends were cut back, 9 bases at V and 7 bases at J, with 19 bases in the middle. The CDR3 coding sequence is TGTGCCAGTCGCGGGGGGGAGGGGAAACAGCCCCAGCATTTT. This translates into CASRGGEGKQPQHF.

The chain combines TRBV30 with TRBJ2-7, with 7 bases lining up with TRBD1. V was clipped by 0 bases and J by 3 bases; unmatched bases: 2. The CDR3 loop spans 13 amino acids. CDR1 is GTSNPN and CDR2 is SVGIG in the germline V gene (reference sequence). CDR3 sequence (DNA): TGTGCCTGGAGTGTACAGGGGTACTACGAGCAGTACTTC. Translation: CAWSVQGYYEQYF. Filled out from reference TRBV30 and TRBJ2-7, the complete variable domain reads SQTIHQWPATLVQPVGSPLSLECTVEGTSNPNLYWYRQAAGRGLQLLFYSVGIGQISSEVPQNLSASRPQDRQFILSSKKLLLSDSGFYLCAWSVQGYYEQYFGPGTRLTVT.

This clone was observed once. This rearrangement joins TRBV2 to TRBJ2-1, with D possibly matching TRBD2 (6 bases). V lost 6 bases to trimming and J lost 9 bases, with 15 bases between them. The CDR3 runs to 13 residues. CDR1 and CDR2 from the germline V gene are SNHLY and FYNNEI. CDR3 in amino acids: CASSPGTGGEQFF. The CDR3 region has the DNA TGTGCCAGCAGCCCCGGCACCGGGGGTGAGCAGTTCTTC. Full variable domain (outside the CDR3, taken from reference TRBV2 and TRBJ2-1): EPEVTQTPSHQVTQMGQEVILRCVPISNHLYFYWYRQILGQKVEFLVSFYNNEISEKSEIFDDQFSVERPDGSNFTLKIRSTKLEDSAMYFCASSPGTGGEQFFGPGTRLTVL.

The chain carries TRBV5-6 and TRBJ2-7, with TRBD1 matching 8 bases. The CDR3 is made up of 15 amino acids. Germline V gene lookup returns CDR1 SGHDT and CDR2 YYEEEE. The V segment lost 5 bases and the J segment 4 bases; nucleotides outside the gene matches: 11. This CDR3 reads CASSTSRGPDYEQYF. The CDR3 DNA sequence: TGTGCCAGCAGTACCTCCAGGGGGCCAGATTACGAGCAGTACTTC.

CDR3 DNA sequence: TGTGCCAGCTCAGAGGGGATTTTTAGCGGGAAACCCACAGATACGCAGTATTTT. This sequence encodes CASSEGIFSGKPTDTQYF. This chain uses TRBV18 with TRBJ2-3; 8 bases map to TRBD2. Germline lookup yields CDR1 KGHSH and CDR2 LQKENI. V lost 5 bases to trimming and J lost 2 bases; unmatched junction nucleotides: 15. This CDR3 has 18 amino acids.

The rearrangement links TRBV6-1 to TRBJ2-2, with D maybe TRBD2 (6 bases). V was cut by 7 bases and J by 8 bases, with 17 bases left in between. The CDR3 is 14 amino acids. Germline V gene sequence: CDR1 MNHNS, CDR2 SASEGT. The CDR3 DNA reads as TGTGCCAGCACGAGGGGACTGGCCGAAGGGGAGCTGTTTTTT. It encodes CASTRGLAEGELFF.

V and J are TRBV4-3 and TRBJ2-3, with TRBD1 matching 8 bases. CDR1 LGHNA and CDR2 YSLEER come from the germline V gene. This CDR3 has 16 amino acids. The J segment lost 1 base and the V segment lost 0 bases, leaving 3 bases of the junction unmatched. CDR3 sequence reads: CASSQDQDRGTDTQYF. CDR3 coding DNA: TGCGCCAGCAGCCAAGATCAGGACAGGGGCACAGATACGCAGTATTTT.

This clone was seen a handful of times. DNA for the CDR3: TGTGCCACCAGCAGAGGGGCTAGCCCCACAGATACGCAGTATTTT. Protein: CATSRGASPTDTQYF. The rearrangement uses TRBV15 and TRBJ2-3; D might be TRBD2 (5 bases). The length of the CDR3 is 15 residues. V lost 1 base, J lost 2 bases, and 10 bases lay in between. Looked up from germline, CDR1 is LNHNV and CDR2 is YYDKDF (reference sequence).

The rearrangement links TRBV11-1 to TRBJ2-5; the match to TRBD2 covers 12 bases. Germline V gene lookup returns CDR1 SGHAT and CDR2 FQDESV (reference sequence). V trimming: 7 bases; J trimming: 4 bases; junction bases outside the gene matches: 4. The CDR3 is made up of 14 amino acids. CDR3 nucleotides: TGTGCCAGCATCCAGACTAGCGGGGGAGAGACCCAGTACTTC. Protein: CASIQTSGGETQYF.

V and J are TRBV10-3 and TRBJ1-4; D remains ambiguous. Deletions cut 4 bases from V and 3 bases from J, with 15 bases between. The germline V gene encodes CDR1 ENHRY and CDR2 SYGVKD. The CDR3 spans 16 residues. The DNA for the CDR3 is TGTGCCATCAGTGTTTCCGGGGTTTCGGCTAATGAAAAACTGTTTTTT. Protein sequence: CAISVSGVSANEKLFF.

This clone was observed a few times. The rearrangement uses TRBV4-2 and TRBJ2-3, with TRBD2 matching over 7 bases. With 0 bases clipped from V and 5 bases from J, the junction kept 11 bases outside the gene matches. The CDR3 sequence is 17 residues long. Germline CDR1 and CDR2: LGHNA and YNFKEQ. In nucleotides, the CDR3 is TGTGCCAGCAGCCAAGAAGAATCGGGCGGGAGAAAAGATACGCAGTATTTT. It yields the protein CASSQEESGGRKDTQYF.